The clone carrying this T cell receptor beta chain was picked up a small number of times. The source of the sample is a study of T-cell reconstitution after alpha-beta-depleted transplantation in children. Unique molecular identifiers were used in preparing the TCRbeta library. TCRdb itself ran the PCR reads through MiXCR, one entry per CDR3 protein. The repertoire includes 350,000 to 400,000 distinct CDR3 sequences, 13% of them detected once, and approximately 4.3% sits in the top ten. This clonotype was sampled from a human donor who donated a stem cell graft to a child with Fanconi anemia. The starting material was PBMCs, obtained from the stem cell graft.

The CDR3 DNA sequence: TGTGCCAGCAGCCCATTAGCGGCCCCTCAAGAGACCCAGTACTTC. Its translation: CASSPLAAPQETQYF. The chain employs TRBV7-6 and TRBJ2-5; weak D call: TRBD2 (6 bases). There are 15 residues in the CDR3. The V and J ends lost 5 bases and 2 bases respectively, with 15 bases between them. Germline V gives CDR1 SGHVS, CDR2 FNYEAQ.